The sequence of this TCR beta chain was determined in a study of blood T cell repertoires in COVID-19. Profiled with immunoSEQ multiplex PCR; TCRdb holds only in-frame clones, not every one. In the table there are a few hundred thousand clones, 70% to 90% of which are singletons. Germline V gene lookup returns CDR1 SGHRS and CDR2 YFSETQ. The CDR3 has 13 amino acids. V was shortened by 2 bases and J by 3 bases, with 8 bases between the two germline ends. The chain uses TRBV5-1 and TRBJ1-1, with D possibly being TRBD1 (6 bases). The sequenced sample was PBMCs or T cells enriched from blood (not recorded which). The sequence was collected from a woman aged 45 to 65 who had recovered from COVID-19. CDR3 sequence: CASSLQGDTEAFF. In nucleotides, the CDR3 is TGCGCCAGCAGCTTACAGGGTGACACTGAAGCTTTCTTT.